A selection of T cell receptor beta chains follows, all from one sample in a study of T-cell reconstitution after alpha-beta-depleted transplantation in children. One entry per CDR3 protein, called by TCRdb with MiXCR from the PCR reads. The sample has about 90,000 distinct CDR3 sequences, 15% to 17% seen once. The sample consisted of PBMCs, mostly from graft donor cells, taken 180 days after TCRalphabeta/CD19-depleted stem cell transplant. Receptors were obtained from a male patient between 2 and 15 years old who had a stem cell transplant for acute lymphoblastic leukemia, so the T cells may come from the graft donor. Both conserved end residues are part of each CDR3. Each record gives: V gene, CDR3 protein.

v_gene: TRBV10-3
CDR3aa: CAISVHPGLYEQYF

v_gene: TRBV12-3/TRBV12-4
CDR3aa: CASSLGRMGHQPQHF

v_gene: TRBV12-3/TRBV12-4
CDR3aa: CASRGTYEQYF

v_gene: TRBV27
CDR3aa: CASSLDRGGGEAFF

v_gene: TRBV10-2
CDR3aa: CASGGTSGSPEQYF

v_gene: TRBV24-1
CDR3aa: CATSENRLTWGGELFF

v_gene: TRBV5-1
CDR3aa: CASSSGTALWEQYF

v_gene: TRBV4-1
CDR3aa: CASSQGQRFGLFF

v_gene: TRBV20-1
CDR3aa: CSARTGERSNQPQHF

v_gene: TRBV7-8
CDR3aa: CASSSLATQETQYF

v_gene: TRBV5-1
CDR3aa: CASSVGGPGELFF

v_gene: TRBV5-6
CDR3aa: CASSEGAPSNYNEQFF

v_gene: TRBV25-1
CDR3aa: CASSATPWGDYGYTF

v_gene: TRBV2
CDR3aa: CASSGGLYTEAFF

v_gene: TRBV29-1
CDR3aa: CSVNRGRQETQYF

v_gene: TRBV5-1
CDR3aa: CASSLGDRVLSDTQYF

v_gene: TRBV3-1
CDR3aa: CASSHHSGAREQFF